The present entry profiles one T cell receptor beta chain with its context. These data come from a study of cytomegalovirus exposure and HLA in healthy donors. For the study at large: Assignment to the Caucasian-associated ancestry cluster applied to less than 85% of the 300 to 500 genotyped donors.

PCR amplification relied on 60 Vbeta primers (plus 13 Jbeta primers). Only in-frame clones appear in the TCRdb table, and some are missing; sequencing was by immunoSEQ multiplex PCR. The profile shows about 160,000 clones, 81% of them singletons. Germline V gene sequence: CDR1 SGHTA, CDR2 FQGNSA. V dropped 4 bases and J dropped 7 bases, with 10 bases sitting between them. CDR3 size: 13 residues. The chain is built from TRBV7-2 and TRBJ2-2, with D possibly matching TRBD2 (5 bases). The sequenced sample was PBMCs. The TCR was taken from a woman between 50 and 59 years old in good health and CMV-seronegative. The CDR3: CASSSLRGGELFF. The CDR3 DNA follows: TGTGCCAGCAGCTCCCTTCGGGGCGGGGAGCTGTTTTTT.